This TCR beta chain comes out of a study of CD8+CD57+ T cells in acquired aplastic anemia. Study-wide background: Recorded DNA amounts for sorted CD4+ and CD8+ cells had an average of 3.2 ug.

Germline loops: CDR1 MGHRA, CDR2 YSYEKL. V dropped 0 bases and J dropped 7; count of bases not matched to a gene: 1. The CDR3 has 14 amino acids. Study-level results: Shared by patients and controls, almost 30 CD8+ CDR3s were abundant in patients. Patients were compared with controls for CD8+ Simpson's diversity, and no significant difference emerged.

About this clonotype itself: Its target is unknown.

Those patients picked for sequencing had displayed CD8+CD57+ cell expansion on flow cytometry. The patients, all of them, had severe acquired aplastic anemia. The study profiled TCR beta VDJ and CDR3 using genomic DNA as template. TCRdb ran MiXCR on the reads and lists one entry per CDR3 protein. This sample has approximately 170,000 distinct CDR3 sequences, with 40% to 55% found just once. The chain employs TRBV4-1 and TRBJ2-1, with TRBD2 matching over 9 bases. Source material: sorted CD4+, CD8+, or CD8+CD57+ T cells (not recorded which) from PBMCs. The clonotype was recovered from a human donor with aplastic anemia. In DNA, the CDR3 is TGCGCCAGCAGCCAAGATCTAGCGGGAAATGAGCAGTTCTTC. As protein: CASSQDLAGNEQFF.